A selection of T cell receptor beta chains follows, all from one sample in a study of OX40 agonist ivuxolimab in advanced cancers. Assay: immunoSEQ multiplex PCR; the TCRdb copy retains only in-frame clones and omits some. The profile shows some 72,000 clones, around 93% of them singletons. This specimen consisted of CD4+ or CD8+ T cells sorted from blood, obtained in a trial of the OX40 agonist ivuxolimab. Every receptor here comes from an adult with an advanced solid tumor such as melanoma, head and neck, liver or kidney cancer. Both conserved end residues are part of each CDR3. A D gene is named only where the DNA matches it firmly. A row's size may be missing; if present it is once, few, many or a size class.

CDR3aa: CASRGFNEKLFF
CDR3nt: TGTGCCAGCAGGGGATTTAATGAAAAACTGTTTTTT
v_gene: TRBV6-5
d_gene: .
j_gene: TRBJ1-4
abundance: .

CDR3aa: CASFHTKLAGGHDEQFF
CDR3nt: TGTGCCAGCTTTCACACCAAACTAGCGGGGGGCCATGATGAGCAGTTCTTC
v_gene: TRBV7-9
d_gene: TRBD2
j_gene: TRBJ2-1
abundance: .

CDR3aa: CASSEPLRPISYEQYF
CDR3nt: TGTGCCAGCAGTGAACCCTTACGGCCCATCTCCTACGAGCAGTACTTC
v_gene: TRBV6-1
d_gene: .
j_gene: TRBJ2-7
abundance: .

CDR3aa: CAWMGGGTNTEAFF
CDR3nt: TGTGCCTGGATGGGAGGGGGGACGAACACTGAAGCTTTCTTT
v_gene: TRBV30
d_gene: .
j_gene: TRBJ1-1
abundance: .

CDR3aa: CASSWMGTGYTF
CDR3nt: TGTGCCAGCAGCTGGATGGGGACCGGCTACACCTTC
v_gene: TRBV7-8
d_gene: .
j_gene: TRBJ1-2
abundance: .

CDR3aa: CASPSTNTGELFF
CDR3nt: TGTGCCAGCCCCAGCACGAACACCGGGGAGCTGTTTTTT
v_gene: TRBV7-2
d_gene: .
j_gene: TRBJ2-2
abundance: .

CDR3aa: CASTQDPAHYYEQYF
CDR3nt: TGTGCCAGCACCCAGGACCCGGCTCACTACTACGAGCAGTACTTC
v_gene: TRBV27
d_gene: .
j_gene: TRBJ2-7
abundance: .

CDR3aa: CSVVPTASGSGNTIYF
CDR3nt: TGCAGCGTAGTCCCGACAGCCAGCGGCTCTGGAAACACCATATATTTT
v_gene: TRBV29-1
d_gene: .
j_gene: TRBJ1-3
abundance: once

CDR3aa: CASSYTGGFTEAFF
CDR3nt: TGTGCCAGCAGTTATACAGGGGGCTTCACTGAAGCTTTCTTT
v_gene: TRBV6-5
d_gene: TRBD1
j_gene: TRBJ1-1
abundance: .

CDR3aa: CASSYGGVHTEAFF
CDR3nt: TGTGCCAGCAGTTATGGAGGAGTTCACACTGAAGCTTTCTTT
v_gene: TRBV6-5
d_gene: .
j_gene: TRBJ1-1
abundance: once

CDR3aa: CASSLVYRNNEQFF
CDR3nt: TGCGCCAGCAGCTTGGTTTACAGGAACAATGAGCAGTTCTTC
v_gene: TRBV5-1
d_gene: .
j_gene: TRBJ2-1
abundance: .

CDR3aa: CASSQGVGRGAKNTEAFF
CDR3nt: TGTGCCAGCAGCCAGGGGGTAGGCAGGGGCGCGAAGAACACTGAAGCTTTCTTT
v_gene: TRBV11-3
d_gene: TRBD1
j_gene: TRBJ1-1
abundance: .

CDR3aa: CASSPPQGGTEAFF
CDR3nt: TGCGCCAGCAGCCCCCCGCAGGGAGGCACTGAAGCTTTCTTT
v_gene: TRBV4-1
d_gene: .
j_gene: TRBJ1-1
abundance: .

CDR3aa: CASSLAVSADTQYF
CDR3nt: TGTGCCAGCAGCTTAGCAGTTTCTGCAGATACGCAGTATTTT
v_gene: TRBV7-6
d_gene: .
j_gene: TRBJ2-3
abundance: .

CDR3aa: CASSFSGGRADTQYF
CDR3nt: TGTGCCAGCAGCTTTTCAGGGGGCAGGGCAGATACGCAGTATTTT
v_gene: TRBV7-8
d_gene: TRBD1
j_gene: TRBJ2-3
abundance: .

CDR3aa: CASRTGPYDYTF
CDR3nt: TGTGCCAGCAGAACGGGGCCCTACGACTACACCTTC
v_gene: TRBV27
d_gene: .
j_gene: TRBJ1-2
abundance: .

CDR3aa: CSVAGQGEAFF
CDR3nt: TGCAGCGTTGCCGGACAGGGTGAAGCTTTCTTT
v_gene: TRBV29-1
d_gene: TRBD1
j_gene: TRBJ1-1
abundance: .